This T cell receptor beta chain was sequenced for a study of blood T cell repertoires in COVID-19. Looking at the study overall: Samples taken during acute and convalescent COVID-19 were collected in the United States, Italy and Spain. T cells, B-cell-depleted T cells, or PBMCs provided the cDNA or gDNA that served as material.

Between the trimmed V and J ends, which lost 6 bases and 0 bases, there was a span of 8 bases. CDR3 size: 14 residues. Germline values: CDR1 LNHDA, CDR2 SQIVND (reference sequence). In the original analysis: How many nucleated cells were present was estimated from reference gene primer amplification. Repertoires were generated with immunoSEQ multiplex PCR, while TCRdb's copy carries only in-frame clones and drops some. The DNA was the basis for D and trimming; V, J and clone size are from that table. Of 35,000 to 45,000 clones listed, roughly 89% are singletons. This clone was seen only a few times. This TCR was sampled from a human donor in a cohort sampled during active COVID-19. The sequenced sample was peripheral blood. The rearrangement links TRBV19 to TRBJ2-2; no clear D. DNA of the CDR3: TGTGCCAGTAGCGGAGCACCGAACACCGGGGAGCTGTTTTTT. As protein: CASSGAPNTGELFF.